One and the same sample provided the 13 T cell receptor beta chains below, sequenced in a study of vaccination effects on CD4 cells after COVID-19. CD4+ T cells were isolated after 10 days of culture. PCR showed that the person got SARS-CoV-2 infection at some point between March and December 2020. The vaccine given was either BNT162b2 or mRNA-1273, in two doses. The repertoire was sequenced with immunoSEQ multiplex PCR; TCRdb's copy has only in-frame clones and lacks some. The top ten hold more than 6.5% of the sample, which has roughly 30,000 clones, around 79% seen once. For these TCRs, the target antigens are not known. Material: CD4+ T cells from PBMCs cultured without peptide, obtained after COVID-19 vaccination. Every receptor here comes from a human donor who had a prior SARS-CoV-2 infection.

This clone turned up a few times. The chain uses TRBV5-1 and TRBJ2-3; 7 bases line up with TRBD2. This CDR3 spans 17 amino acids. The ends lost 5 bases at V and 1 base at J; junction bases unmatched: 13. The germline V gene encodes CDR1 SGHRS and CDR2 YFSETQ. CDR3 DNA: TGCGCCAGCAGTTACGGGGGACTAACGGCCGGCACAGATACGCAGTATTTT. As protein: CASSYGGLTAGTDTQYF.

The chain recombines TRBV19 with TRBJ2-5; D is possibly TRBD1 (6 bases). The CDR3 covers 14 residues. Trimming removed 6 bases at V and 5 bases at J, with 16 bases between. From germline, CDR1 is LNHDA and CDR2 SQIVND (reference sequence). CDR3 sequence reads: CASSPTTGSETQYF. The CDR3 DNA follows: TGTGCCAGTAGCCCTACTACAGGGAGCGAGACCCAGTACTTC.

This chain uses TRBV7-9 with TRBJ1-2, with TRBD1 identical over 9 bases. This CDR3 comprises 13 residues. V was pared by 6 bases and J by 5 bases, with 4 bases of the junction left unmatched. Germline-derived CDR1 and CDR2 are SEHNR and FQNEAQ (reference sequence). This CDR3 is CASSWTGEYGYTF. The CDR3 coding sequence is TGTGCCAGCAGTTGGACAGGGGAATATGGCTACACCTTC.

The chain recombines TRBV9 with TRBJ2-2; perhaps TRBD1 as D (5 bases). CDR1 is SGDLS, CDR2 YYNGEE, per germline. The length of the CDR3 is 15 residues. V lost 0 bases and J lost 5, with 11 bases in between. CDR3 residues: CASSVDGARTGELFF. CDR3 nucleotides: TGTGCCAGCAGCGTAGATGGGGCGCGGACCGGGGAGCTGTTTTTT.

The CDR3 loop is CASSLTSGPDTQYF. Here the CDR3 DNA reads TGCGCCAGCAGCTTGACTAGCGGTCCAGATACGCAGTATTTT. The chain is built from TRBV5-1 and TRBJ2-3; the match to TRBD2 covers 8 bases. V shed 1 base, J shed 4 bases, and the junction held 2 bases outside the gene matches. This CDR3 has 14 residues. Germline V gives CDR1 SGHRS, CDR2 YFSETQ. The full variable domain, its missing parts supplied by reference TRBV5-1 and TRBJ2-3, is KAGVTQTPRYLIKTRGQQVTLSCSPISGHRSVSWYQQTPGQGLQFLFEYFSETQRNKGNFPGRFSGRQFSNSRSEMNVSTLELGDSALYLCASSLTSGPDTQYFGPGTRLTVL.

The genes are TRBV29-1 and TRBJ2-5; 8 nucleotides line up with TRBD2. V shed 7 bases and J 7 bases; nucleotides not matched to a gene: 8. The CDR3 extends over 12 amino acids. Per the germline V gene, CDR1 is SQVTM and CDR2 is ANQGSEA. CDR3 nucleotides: TGCAGCGCCCCCAGCGGGGGCGGGACCCAGTACTTC. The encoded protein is CSAPSGGGTQYF.

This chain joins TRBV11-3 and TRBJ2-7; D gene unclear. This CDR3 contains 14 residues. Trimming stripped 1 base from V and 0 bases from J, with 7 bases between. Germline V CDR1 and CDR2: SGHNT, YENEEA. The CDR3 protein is CASSLARHSYEQYF. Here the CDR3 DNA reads TGTGCCAGCAGCTTAGCCAGACACTCCTACGAGCAGTACTTC.

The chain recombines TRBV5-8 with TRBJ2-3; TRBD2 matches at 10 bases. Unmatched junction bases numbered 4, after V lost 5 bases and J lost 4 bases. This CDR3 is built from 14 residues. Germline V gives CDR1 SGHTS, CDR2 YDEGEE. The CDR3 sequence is CASSLGLAADTQYF. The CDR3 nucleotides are TGTGCCAGCAGTTTAGGACTAGCGGCAGATACGCAGTATTTT.

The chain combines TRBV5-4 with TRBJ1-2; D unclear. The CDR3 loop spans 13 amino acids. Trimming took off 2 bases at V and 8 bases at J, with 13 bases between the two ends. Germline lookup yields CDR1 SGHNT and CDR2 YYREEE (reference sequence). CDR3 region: CASSFLREGGYTF. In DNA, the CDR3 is TGTGCCAGCAGCTTCTTACGGGAGGGCGGCTACACCTTC.

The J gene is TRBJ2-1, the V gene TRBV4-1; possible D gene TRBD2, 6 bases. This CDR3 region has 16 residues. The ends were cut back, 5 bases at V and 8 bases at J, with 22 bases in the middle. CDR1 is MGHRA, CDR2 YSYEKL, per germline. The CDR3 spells CASSSHGRRREDEQFF. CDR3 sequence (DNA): TGCGCCAGCAGCTCCCACGGGCGAAGGAGGGAGGATGAGCAGTTCTTC.

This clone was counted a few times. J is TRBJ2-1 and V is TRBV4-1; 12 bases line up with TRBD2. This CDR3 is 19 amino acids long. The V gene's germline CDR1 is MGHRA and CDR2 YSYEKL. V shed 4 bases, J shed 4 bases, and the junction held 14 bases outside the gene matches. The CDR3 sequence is CASSLDLAGGPNRYNEQFF. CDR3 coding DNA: TGCGCCAGCAGCCTGGATCTAGCGGGAGGGCCTAACCGTTACAATGAGCAGTTCTTC.

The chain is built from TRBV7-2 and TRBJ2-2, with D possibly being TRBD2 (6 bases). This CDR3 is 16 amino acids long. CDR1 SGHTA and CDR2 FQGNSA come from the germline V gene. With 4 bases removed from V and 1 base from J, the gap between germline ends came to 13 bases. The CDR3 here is CASSSSGSGNTGELFF. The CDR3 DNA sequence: TGTGCCAGCAGCTCATCCGGGAGCGGGAACACCGGGGAGCTGTTTTTT. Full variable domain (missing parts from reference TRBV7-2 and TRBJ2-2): GAGVSQSPSNKVTEKGKDVELRCDPISGHTALYWYRQSLGQGLEFLIYFQGNSAPDKSGLPSDRFSAERTGGSVSTLTIQRTQQEDSAVYLCASSSSGSGNTGELFFGEGSRLTVL.

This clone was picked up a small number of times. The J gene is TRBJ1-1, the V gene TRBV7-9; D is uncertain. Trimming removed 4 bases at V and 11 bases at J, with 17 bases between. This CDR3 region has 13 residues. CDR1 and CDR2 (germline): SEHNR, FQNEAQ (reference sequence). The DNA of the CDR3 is TGTGCCAGCAGCTCTCTACTGATGGGCTTGGCTTTCTTT. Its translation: CASSSLLMGLAFF. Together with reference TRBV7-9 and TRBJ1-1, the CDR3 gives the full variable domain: DTGVSQNPRHKITKRGQNVTFRCDPISEHNRLYWYRQTLGQGPEFLTYFQNEAQLEKSRLLSDRFSAERPKGSFSTLEIQRTEQGDSAMYLCASSSLLMGLAFFGQGTRLTVV.